These 24 T cell receptor beta chains originate from one sample sequenced in a study of blood T cells in healthy people across ages. PCR was performed a second time for roughly 7 to 12 cycles using a sample-barcoded 5' primer and a J-beta primer mix. Via MiXCR, TCRdb re-called the 5' RACE reads, giving one row per CDR3 protein. The sample lists over 600,000 distinct CDR3 sequences, over 20% seen once, with roughly 3.9% in the top ten. Sequenced input: blood. These receptors came from a man aged 70-80 years in good health.

This clonotype was detected a few times. No conserved phenylalanine or tryptophan is present at the end of the CDR3, so a read error is the likely explanation. V gene TRBV28 combines with J gene TRBJ2-5, with D unclear. Near its end, the DNA agrees better with TRBJ2-7, so the J call may be wrong. Per the germline V gene, CDR1 is MDHEN and CDR2 is SYDVKM. The CDR3 runs 13 residues. CDR3 DNA: TGTGCCAGCACACTTGGGTCCCACTACGAGCAGTACCTC. It translates to CASTLGSHYEQYL.

The table lists this clonotype with a few counts. The chain combines TRBV7-2 with TRBJ2-7; TRBD2 matches at 11 bases. Germline V lookup: CDR1 SGHTA, CDR2 FQGNSA. J gave up 5 bases and V 3 bases, and 6 bases lay outside the gene matches. CDR3 length: 15 amino acids. The CDR3 spells CASSLGLADRNEQYF. The CDR3 DNA reads as TGTGCCAGCAGCTTGGGACTAGCGGATCGTAACGAGCAGTACTTC.

In this sample, this clonotype turned up a few times. The chain employs TRBV4-2 and TRBJ2-1, with 14 bases fitting TRBD2. The V segment lost 3 bases and the J segment 9 bases; nucleotides outside the gene matches: 1. The CDR3 totals 14 residues. Germline V gene lookup returns CDR1 LGHNA and CDR2 YNFKEQ. The CDR3: CASSQGLAGAEQFF. CDR3 in DNA: TGTGCCAGCAGCCAGGGACTAGCGGGAGCTGAGCAGTTCTTC.

A few counts support this clonotype. J is TRBJ1-4 and V is TRBV4-3; D is perhaps TRBD1 (6 bases). This CDR3 comprises 14 residues. Germline V gene sequence: CDR1 LGHNA, CDR2 YSLEER. The V end was cut by 5 bases, the J end by 8 bases, with 15 bases between. CDR3 nucleotides: TGCGCCAGCAGCACTAAACAGGGTTACGAAAAACTGTTTTTT. It translates to CASSTKQGYEKLFF.

This clonotype occurred a few times. The CDR3 protein is CASGSQGLAGYNEQFF. The CDR3 region has the DNA TGTGCTAGTGGTTCCCAGGGACTAGCGGGCTACAATGAGCAGTTCTTC. The V gene is TRBV12-5, the J gene TRBJ2-1, with 12 bases aligning to TRBD2. This CDR3 comprises 16 residues. The germline gives CDR1 LGHNT, CDR2 FRNRAP. V lost 4 bases and J lost 3; bases outside the gene matches: 4.

The genes are TRBV18 and TRBJ2-1; tentative D call: TRBD2 (6 bases). TRBJ2-5 matches the DNA end more closely, so the J call is doubtful. The CDR3 spans 14 residues. Germline-derived CDR1 and CDR2 are KGHSH and LQKENI. The CDR3 spells CASSPQRTNETQYF. Here the CDR3 DNA reads TGTGCCAGCTCACCACAAAGGACTAATGAGACCCAGTACTTC.

This clonotype has more than one count but fewer than ten. This chain joins TRBV7-2 and TRBJ2-2; TRBD2 matches 10 bases. Germline CDR1 reads SGHTA; CDR2 reads FQGNSA. Trimming took 4 bases from V and 4 from J; bases not matched to a gene: 6. The CDR3 is 16 residues long. The chain's CDR3 is CASSWPSGRTTGELFF. DNA for the CDR3: TGTGCCAGCAGCTGGCCTAGCGGGAGAACCACCGGGGAGCTGTTTTTT.

In its sample, this clonotype was seen many times. V usage is TRBV20-1 and J usage is TRBJ2-5, with 7 bases lining up with TRBD2. The J call may be incorrect, as the DNA end agrees better with TRBJ2-7. Germline V gene sequence: CDR1 DFQATT, CDR2 SNEGSKA (reference sequence). The CDR3 contains 15 residues. The CDR3 DNA reads TGCAGTGCTAGAGATCAGCGGGAAAGACCCTACGAGCAGTACTTC. Its protein product is CSARDQRERPYEQYF.

The chain has TRBV7-9 and TRBJ1-2; 9 nucleotides agree with TRBD1. The CDR3 spans 12 residues. V lost 4 bases, J lost 11 bases, and 5 bases stayed unmatched. Germline values: CDR1 SEHNR, CDR2 FQNEAQ (reference sequence). CDR3 DNA: TGTGCCAGCAGCTCACAGGGGGCGGGATACACCTTC. It codes for CASSSQGAGYTF.

This clonotype was seen a few times. The chain couples TRBV5-6 to TRBJ1-2; 7 bases fit TRBD1. This CDR3 is 15 amino acids long. Germline CDR1 reads SGHDT; CDR2 reads YYEEEE. V was clipped by 3 bases and J by 6 bases; unmatched bases: 11. The CDR3 nucleotides are TGTGCCAGCAGCTCACCGGGACAGCCGATCCATGGCTACACCTTC. Its translation: CASSSPGQPIHGYTF. Variable domain in full (rest from reference TRBV5-6 and TRBJ1-2): DAGVTQSPTHLIKTRGQQVTLRCSPKSGHDTVSWYQQALGQGPQFIFQYYEEEERQRGNFPDRFSGHQFPNYSSELNVNALLLGDSALYLCASSSPGQPIHGYTFGSGTRLTVV.

This sequence joins TRBV7-9 and TRBJ1-6, with D hard to call. CDR1 is SEHNR and CDR2 is FQNEAQ in the germline V gene (reference sequence). Trimming took 2 bases from V and 7 from J, leaving 9 bases between them. The CDR3 length is 14 residues. CDR3 sequence reads: CASSLSTENSPLHF. The CDR3 coding sequence is TGTGCCAGCAGCTTAAGCACGGAGAATTCACCCCTCCACTTT.

The chain has TRBV3-1 and TRBJ2-5; 8 positions match TRBD1. V lost 7 bases, J lost 1 base, and 2 bases stayed unmatched. CDR1 and CDR2 from the germline V gene are LGHDT and YNNKEL (reference sequence). The CDR3 loop spans 13 amino acids. CDR3 DNA: TGTGCCAGCAAAACAGGGGGCCAAGAGACCCAGTACTTC. This encodes CASKTGGQETQYF.

The genes are TRBV20-1 and TRBJ2-7; the D gene could be TRBD1 or TRBD2 (7 bases each). CDR1 is DFQATT, CDR2 SNEGSKA, per germline (reference sequence). This CDR3 is 13 amino acids long. V was pared by 2 bases and J by 5 bases, with 13 bases between. Written as DNA, the CDR3 is TGCAGTGCTAGACAGGGGGGGACCCACGAGCAGTACTTC. Protein sequence: CSARQGGTHEQYF.

V and J are TRBV12-3 or TRBV12-4 and TRBJ2-5; the match to TRBD1 covers 10 bases. This CDR3 region has 14 residues. J was trimmed by 11 bases and V by 3 bases; bases with no gene match: 9. CDR3 loop: CASSFGTGVFEQYF. CDR3 sequence (DNA): TGTGCCAGCAGTTTCGGGACAGGGGTTTTTGAGCAGTACTTC.

The table lists this clonotype with a few counts. The V gene is TRBV20-1, the J gene TRBJ2-5, with D tentatively TRBD2 (6 bases). V lost 8 bases and J 5 bases, leaving 15 bases between the germline ends. This CDR3 is 12 amino acids long. Germline assignment: CDR1 DFQATT and CDR2 SNEGSKA (reference sequence). CDR3 nucleotides: TGCAGTTCCTTCAGGGACTCGGAGACCCAGTACTTC. Translation gives CSSFRDSETQYF.

Only a few counts were recorded for this clonotype. The CDR3 DNA reads TGCGCCAGCAGCCGGGGGATAACAGGGTCCCAAGAGACCCAGTACTTC. Its translation: CASSRGITGSQETQYF. The rearrangement joins TRBV4-1 to TRBJ2-5; D may be TRBD1 (6 bases). V was cut by 4 bases and J by 1 base, with 16 bases left in between. Germline V lookup: CDR1 MGHRA, CDR2 YSYEKL. The length of the CDR3 is 16 residues.

V gene TRBV20-1 combines with J gene TRBJ2-3, with TRBD2 matching over 9 bases. Germline V CDR1 and CDR2: DFQATT, SNEGSKA (reference sequence). CDR3 length: 16 residues. V shed 5 bases, J shed 0 bases, and the junction held 9 bases outside the gene matches. The CDR3 DNA reads TGCAGTGCTTCCCCGCCGGGACTAGCAAGCACAGATACGCAGTATTTT. It codes for CSASPPGLASTDTQYF.

The chain couples TRBV15 to TRBJ2-7; D uncertain. The CDR3 has 15 residues. Germline V gives CDR1 LNHNV, CDR2 YYDKDF (reference sequence). The germline V and J ends were trimmed by 0 bases and 2 bases, with 11 bases remaining between them. The CDR3 DNA reads TGTGCCACCAGCAGAGATCGGGCAGTTACCTACGAGCAGTACTTC. This sequence encodes CATSRDRAVTYEQYF.

This clonotype was detected only a few times. The chain combines TRBV10-3 with TRBJ2-7, with D tentatively TRBD1 or TRBD2 (6 bases each). V dropped 10 bases and J dropped 2 bases, with 18 bases sitting between them. The CDR3 runs to 14 residues. CDR1 and CDR2 (germline): ENHRY, SYGVKD. For the CDR3, the DNA is TGTGCCACGAGGGGGTCTGGCGGGACCTACGAGCAGTACTTC. It specifies CATRGSGGTYEQYF.

This clonotype has ten or more counts. The rearrangement uses TRBV7-9 and TRBJ2-7, with TRBD1 identical over 9 bases. V dropped 8 bases and J dropped 3; count of bases not matched to a gene: 5. The CDR3 spans 13 residues. Germline CDR1 is SEHNR and CDR2 is FQNEAQ (reference sequence). The CDR3 protein is CASGQGNLYEQYF. The CDR3 nucleotides read TGTGCCAGCGGACAGGGGAACCTCTACGAGCAGTACTTC.

This clonotype was recorded many times. J is TRBJ1-4 and V is TRBV4-1; no clear D. The CDR3 runs to 18 residues. Germline values: CDR1 MGHRA, CDR2 YSYEKL. Trimming cost V 2 bases and J 0 bases, with 16 bases left between them. The CDR3 nucleotides are TGCGCCAGCAGCCAAAGTAGGGCCAACAATGCAACTAATGAAAAACTGTTTTTT. Amino acids: CASSQSRANNATNEKLFF.

This clonotype was seen only a few times. The V and J genes are TRBV5-1 and TRBJ2-2; 11 nucleotides line up with TRBD1. Trimming took 4 bases from V and 4 from J; bases not matched to a gene: 6. This CDR3 has 16 residues. CDR1 and CDR2 from the germline V gene are SGHRS and YFSETQ. In DNA, the CDR3 is TGCGCCAGCAGCAAATCGGACAGGGGGCCCACCGGGGAGCTGTTTTTT. Its protein product is CASSKSDRGPTGELFF.

This clonotype came up a few times. V is TRBV5-1 and J is TRBJ2-3; D possibly matches TRBD1 or TRBD2 (5 bases each). Germline loops: CDR1 SGHRS, CDR2 YFSETQ. V was cut by 7 bases and J by 0 bases, with 12 bases left in between. This CDR3 has 14 amino acids. CDR3 bases: TGCGCCAGCTCTGGGACGGAGAGCACAGATACGCAGTATTTT. Translated, it gives CASSGTESTDTQYF. Supplemented by reference TRBV5-1 and TRBJ2-3, the full variable domain reads KAGVTQTPRYLIKTRGQQVTLSCSPISGHRSVSWYQQTPGQGLQFLFEYFSETQRNKGNFPGRFSGRQFSNSRSEMNVSTLELGDSALYLCASSGTESTDTQYFGPGTRLTVL.

Remarks on this clonotype: One junction end disagrees with the germline gene, perhaps due to a read error. The chain recombines TRBV5-1 with TRBJ2-3; D may be TRBD2 (5 bases). Looked up from germline, CDR1 is SGHRS and CDR2 is YFSETQ. The CDR3 is made up of 16 amino acids. The CDR3 DNA follows: TGCGCCAGCAGCTTGGCCATCGGGTCTAGCACAGATACGCGGTATTTT. Encoded protein: CASSLAIGSSTDTRYF.